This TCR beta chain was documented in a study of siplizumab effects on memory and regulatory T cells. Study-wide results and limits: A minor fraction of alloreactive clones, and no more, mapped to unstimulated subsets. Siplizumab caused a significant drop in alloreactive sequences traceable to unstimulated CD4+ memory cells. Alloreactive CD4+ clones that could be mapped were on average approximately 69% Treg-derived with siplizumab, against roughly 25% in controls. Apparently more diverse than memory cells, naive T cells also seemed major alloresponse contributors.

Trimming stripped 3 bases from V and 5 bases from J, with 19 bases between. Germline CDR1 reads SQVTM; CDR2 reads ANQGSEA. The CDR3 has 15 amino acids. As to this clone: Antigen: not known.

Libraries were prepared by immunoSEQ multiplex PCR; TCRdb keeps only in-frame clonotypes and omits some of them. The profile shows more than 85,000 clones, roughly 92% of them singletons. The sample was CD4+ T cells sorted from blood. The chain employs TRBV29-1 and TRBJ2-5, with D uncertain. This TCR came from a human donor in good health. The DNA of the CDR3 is TGCAGCGTTGATTCGGCGTATAGGGTCGGGGAGACCCAGTACTTC. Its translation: CSVDSAYRVGETQYF.